The rows below give T cell receptor beta chains drawn from one sample of a study of control samples from healthy donors and cancer patients. Sequenced by immunoSEQ multiplex PCR; TCRdb stores in-frame clones only, minus some. This table has approximately 50,000 clones, around 87% appearing once. The material sequenced was PBMCs. The receptors originated from a woman in her fifties or sixties with lung cancer. CDR3s include the opening cysteine and the closing phenylalanine or tryptophan. Fields, in order: CDR3 DNA, CDR3 protein, D gene, J gene, V gene. A D gene is named only where the DNA matches it firmly.

cdr3_nt: TGTGCCAGCAGTTCCCAATATCGAGGGGCGCGCTCCTTT; cdr3_aa: CASSSQYRGARSF; d_call: NA; j_call: TRBJ1-3; v_call: TRBV12-3/TRBV12-4
cdr3_nt: TGTGCCACCAGTGAGGATGGACAGCCAAGCTTTTATAATTCACCCCTCCACTTT; cdr3_aa: CATSEDGQPSFYNSPLHF; d_call: NA; j_call: TRBJ1-6; v_call: TRBV24-1
cdr3_nt: TGTGCCAGCAGCGGATTGGGACAGGGGAACTCACCCCTCCACTTT; cdr3_aa: CASSGLGQGNSPLHF; d_call: TRBD1; j_call: TRBJ1-6; v_call: TRBV7-9
cdr3_nt: TGCAGCGCCCGACAGGGTTCTGGAAACACCATATATTTT; cdr3_aa: CSARQGSGNTIYF; d_call: TRBD1; j_call: TRBJ1-3; v_call: TRBV29-1
cdr3_nt: TGTGCCAGTAGTCAGCCCTTCGGCGTCCTTACTAACTATGGCTACACCTTC; cdr3_aa: CASSQPFGVLTNYGYTF; d_call: NA; j_call: TRBJ1-2; v_call: TRBV19
cdr3_nt: TGCGCCAGCAGTGCACTAGCGGGGAACACCGGGGAGCTGTTTTTT; cdr3_aa: CASSALAGNTGELFF; d_call: TRBD2; j_call: TRBJ2-2; v_call: TRBV10-2
cdr3_nt: TGTGCCAGCAGTTTAGGGGGTCGGACACCTTACGAGCAGTACTTC; cdr3_aa: CASSLGGRTPYEQYF; d_call: NA; j_call: TRBJ2-7; v_call: TRBV27
cdr3_nt: TGTGCCATCAGCCCTCAAATGAACACTGAAGCTTTCTTT; cdr3_aa: CAISPQMNTEAFF; d_call: NA; j_call: TRBJ1-1; v_call: TRBV10-3
cdr3_nt: TGTGCCAGCAGTTTATCGAACCGGGACAGGTATAGCAATCAGCCCCAGCATTTT; cdr3_aa: CASSLSNRDRYSNQPQHF; d_call: TRBD1; j_call: TRBJ1-5; v_call: TRBV27
cdr3_nt: TGTGCCAGCAGTGAAGGGACACGGAATTCACCCCTCCACTTT; cdr3_aa: CASSEGTRNSPLHF; d_call: NA; j_call: TRBJ1-6; v_call: TRBV6-4
cdr3_nt: TGTGCCAGCAGCTTTGGGACAGGCAGGGAGCAGTTCTTC; cdr3_aa: CASSFGTGREQFF; d_call: TRBD1; j_call: TRBJ2-1; v_call: TRBV7-2
cdr3_nt: TGCGCCAGCAGCTTGGGACAGGAGGCTGGGGCCAACGTCCTGACTTTC; cdr3_aa: CASSLGQEAGANVLTF; d_call: NA; j_call: TRBJ2-6; v_call: TRBV5-1
cdr3_nt: TGCGCCAGCAGCTTGGATTCAGGGTTGATTGGCTACACCTTC; cdr3_aa: CASSLDSGLIGYTF; d_call: NA; j_call: TRBJ1-2; v_call: TRBV5-1
cdr3_nt: TGTGCCAGCAGCCGGGAAGCGGCTCAGCCCCAGCATTTT; cdr3_aa: CASSREAAQPQHF; d_call: NA; j_call: TRBJ1-5; v_call: TRBV7-2
cdr3_nt: TGTGCCAGCAGTTCATTAACCCGGGGGGGTAGGGGTGAGACCCAGTACTTC; cdr3_aa: CASSSLTRGGRGETQYF; d_call: TRBD2; j_call: TRBJ2-5; v_call: TRBV27
cdr3_nt: TGCGCCAGCAGTGAGGGCGGTCCCACAGATACGCAGTATTTT; cdr3_aa: CASSEGGPTDTQYF; d_call: NA; j_call: TRBJ2-3; v_call: TRBV10-1
cdr3_nt: TGTGCCAGCGTTAACACTGAAGCTTTCTTT; cdr3_aa: CASVNTEAFF; d_call: NA; j_call: TRBJ1-1; v_call: TRBV7-9